This TCR beta chain was documented in a study of blood T cell repertoires in COVID-19. V dropped 0 bases and J dropped 0 bases, with 9 bases sitting between them. The length of the CDR3 is 15 residues. CDR1 and CDR2 (germline): SGHRS, YFSETQ. Original data processing: Amplified reference gene primers provided the basis for estimating nucleated cell counts. Sequenced by immunoSEQ multiplex PCR; TCRdb stores in-frame clones only, minus some. D and trimming were read from the DNA, whereas the V and J calls and clone size are those reported in that table. This sample has fewer than 600,000 clones, with 89% found just once.

Sample: peripheral blood. This TCR came from a man between 18 and 29 years old with COVID-19, enrolled during active disease. The chain joins TRBV5-1 to TRBJ2-5; maybe TRBD1 (5 bases). In DNA form, the CDR3 reads TGCGCCAGCAGCTTGGCGGCAGGGAACCAAGAGACCCAGTACTTC. This sequence encodes CASSLAAGNQETQYF. Looking up the rest from reference TRBV5-1 and TRBJ2-5 gives the full variable domain: KAGVTQTPRYLIKTRGQQVTLSCSPISGHRSVSWYQQTPGQGLQFLFEYFSETQRNKGNFPGRFSGRQFSNSRSEMNVSTLELGDSALYLCASSLAAGNQETQYFGPGTRLLVL.